A single sample is the source of the 8 T cell receptor beta chains below, sequenced in a study of CD8 T cells in Susac syndrome. RNA amounts of about 0.5 to 1 ug underwent reverse transcription with random hexamers. TCRdb passed the immunoSEQ multiplex PCR reads through MiXCR, listing each CDR3 protein once. This table has some 130,000 distinct CDR3 sequences, around 96% appearing once. Input material: CD4+ T cells from PBMCs. Receptor source: a human donor in good health.

The genes are TRBV6-5 and TRBJ1-1, with no clear D. Trimming stripped 0 bases from V and 1 base from J, with 6 bases between. The CDR3 contains 14 residues. Germline V lookup: CDR1 MNHEY, CDR2 SVGAGI. The CDR3 loop reads CASSYSSRNTEAFF. The CDR3 region has the DNA TGTGCCAGCAGTTACTCTTCCAGGAACACTGAAGCTTTCTTT.

This chain links TRBV3-1 with TRBJ2-7; 8 nucleotides line up with TRBD2. The CDR3 runs 16 residues. Unmatched junction bases numbered 11, after V lost 4 bases and J lost 3 bases. CDR1 is LGHDT and CDR2 is YNNKEL in the germline V gene (reference sequence). CDR3 protein: CASSLRTSFMDYEQYF. CDR3 bases: TGTGCCAGCAGCCTCCGGACTAGCTTCATGGACTACGAGCAGTACTTC.

The genes are TRBV12-3 or TRBV12-4 and TRBJ1-6; D is undetermined. This CDR3 is built from 11 residues. The V end was cut by 6 bases, the J end by 5 bases, with 2 bases between. The CDR3 loop is CASSNNSPLHF. CDR3 nucleotide sequence: TGTGCCAGCAGCAATAATTCACCCCTCCACTTT.

J is TRBJ2-4 and V is TRBV12-3 or TRBV12-4; a possible D gene is TRBD1 (6 bases). V gave up 7 bases and J gave up 4 bases, with 14 bases separating them. The length of the CDR3 is 14 residues. CDR3 residues: CASTKTGGKNIQYF. The CDR3 coding sequence is TGTGCCAGCACCAAGACAGGAGGAAAAAACATTCAGTACTTC.

The rearrangement links TRBV19 to TRBJ1-5; D is uncertain. Trimming took 3 bases from V and 1 from J, leaving 16 bases between them. Germline CDR1 is LNHDA and CDR2 is SQIVND (reference sequence). The CDR3 totals 17 residues. The CDR3 DNA is TGTGCCAGTAGTATTGGAGTAAGTGGTCCCAGCAATCAGCCCCAGCATTTT. As protein: CASSIGVSGPSNQPQHF.

The chain uses TRBV4-1 and TRBJ2-2; D remains ambiguous. The V gene's germline CDR1 is MGHRA and CDR2 YSYEKL. Between the trimmed V and J ends, which lost 1 base and 3 bases, there was a span of 12 bases. The CDR3 spans 16 residues. DNA for the CDR3: TGCGCCAGCAGCCAAGGGGTCACGGGTTACACCGGGGAGCTGTTTTTT. Encoded protein: CASSQGVTGYTGELFF.

The rearrangement joins TRBV2 to TRBJ2-2; 9 bases agree with TRBD1. Trimming took 8 bases from V and 5 from J; bases not matched to a gene: 3. The CDR3 contains 13 residues. CDR1 is SNHLY, CDR2 FYNNEI, per germline. CDR3 region: CASGTGLTGELFF. As DNA, the CDR3 is TGTGCCAGCGGGACAGGGTTGACCGGGGAGCTGTTTTTT. The entire variable domain, with the rest obtained from reference TRBV2 and TRBJ2-2, is as follows: EPEVTQTPSHQVTQMGQEVILRCVPISNHLYFYWYRQILGQKVEFLVSFYNNEISEKSEIFDDQFSVERPDGSNFTLKIRSTKLEDSAMYFCASGTGLTGELFFGEGSRLTVL.

The chain has TRBV19 and TRBJ1-1; no firm D call. V was cut by 6 bases and J by 1 base, with 6 bases left in between. Looked up from germline, CDR1 is LNHDA and CDR2 is SQIVND (reference sequence). CDR3 length: 12 residues. The CDR3 DNA reads as TGTGCCAGTAGCTACAGGAACACTGAAGCTTTCTTT. As protein: CASSYRNTEAFF.